A selection of T cell receptor beta chains follows, all from one sample in a study of beta chain features in type 1 diabetes. Profiled with immunoSEQ multiplex PCR; TCRdb holds only in-frame clones, not every one. The sample yields almost 350,000 clones, 20% seen once. Sequenced material: naive CD4+ T cells from blood. These receptors were obtained from a woman aged 18-29 years in good health. Each CDR3 is given with its conserved first and last residue. The D gene is left open where the match is weak. Rows may omit the clone size; those that give it use once, few, many or a size class.

CDR3aa,CDR3nt,d_gene,v_gene,j_gene,abundance
CASSRPTSGRDKNIQYF,TGCGCCAGCAGCCGCCCCACTAGCGGGAGAGACAAAAACATTCAGTACTTC,TRBD2,TRBV4-1,TRBJ2-4,few
CACHVGGLGEKLFF,TGTGCCTGCCACGTAGGGGGTTTGGGTGAAAAACTGTTTTTT,.,TRBV30,TRBJ1-4,.
CASTITSGGPNTYEQYF,TGTGCCAGCACCATTACTAGCGGGGGGCCCAATACCTACGAGCAGTACTTC,TRBD2,TRBV13,TRBJ2-7,few
CAWSVRQGAYEQYF,TGTGCCTGGAGTGTCCGACAGGGGGCCTACGAGCAGTACTTC,TRBD1,TRBV30,TRBJ2-7,few
CASSHSDRQDLAEQFF,TGCGCCAGCAGCCACAGTGATCGACAGGACCTGGCTGAGCAGTTCTTC,.,TRBV4-1,TRBJ2-1,few
CASSQQGSGNQPQHF,TGTGCCAGCTCACAACAGGGATCGGGCAATCAGCCCCAGCATTTT,.,TRBV18,TRBJ1-5,.
CASSRLEQGTGEAFF,TGTGCCAGCTCACGGCTAGAACAGGGGACGGGTGAAGCTTTCTTT,TRBD1,TRBV18,TRBJ1-1,.
CASSLDRVFGAFF,TGTGCCAGCAGCCTCGACAGGGTGTTCGGAGCTTTCTTT,TRBD1,TRBV11-1,TRBJ1-1,few
CASRQVAEKLFF,TGTGCCAGCCGACAAGTGGCTGAAAAACTGTTTTTT,.,TRBV7-9,TRBJ1-4,.
CAWSVLGQRNTIYF,TGTGCCTGGAGTGTTTTGGGACAGAGAAACACCATATATTTT,TRBD1,TRBV30,TRBJ1-3,.
CASSLAIGQGTDTQYF,TGCGCCAGCAGCTTGGCCATTGGGCAGGGTACAGATACGCAGTATTTT,.,TRBV5-1,TRBJ2-3,.
CASSPPKVDRGLQETQYF,TGTGCCAGCAGTCCGCCAAAGGTGGACAGGGGTCTGCAAGAGACCCAGTACTTC,TRBD1,TRBV27,TRBJ2-5,few
CASRQGSNTGELFF,TGTGCCAGCCGTCAGGGATCGAACACCGGGGAGCTGTTTTTT,.,TRBV7-3,TRBJ2-2,.
CASSQLTGHLGYTF,TGCGCCAGCAGCCAACTGACGGGACACCTCGGCTACACCTTC,.,TRBV4-1,TRBJ1-2,.
CASSVGLGAYEQYF,TGTGCCAGCAGCGTGGGACTGGGTGCCTACGAGCAGTACTTC,.,TRBV5-5,TRBJ2-7,.
CASSSGQNQETQYF,TGTGCCAGCAGCTCTGGACAGAACCAAGAGACCCAGTACTTC,.,TRBV7-9,TRBJ2-5,.